The 14 T cell receptor beta chains presented below share a single source sample, sequenced in a study of shared clonotypes between healthy human individuals (dated by TCRdb to 2020 to 2021). Preparation of the library involved the immunoSEQ multiplex PCR assay. TCRdb obtained this table from immuneACCESS and retained in-frame rearrangements with V and J assigned. These tables miss some clones; where compared with another copy, unresolved V genes account for less than half of the shortfall, and the remainder is unexplained. For this sample there are about 87,000 clones; around half appear just once. The top ten hold about 14% of the sample. Sequencing was carried out using PBMCs. These receptors were obtained from a woman aged 40 to 50 in good health. Some clones in this sample may be carry-over from other donors' samples.

As for this clone: A far larger clone lies a single base away; this is likely a read error. The chain joins TRBV5-6 to TRBJ1-4; D uncertain. Germline V lookup: CDR1 SGHDT, CDR2 YYEEEE. The CDR3 contains 15 residues. CDR3: CASSLFSGINERLFF. The CDR3 coding sequence is TGTGCCAGCAGCTTGTTTTCGGGAATTAATGAAAGACTGTTTTTT. Drawing the rest from reference TRBV5-6 and TRBJ1-4, the complete variable domain is DAGVTQSPTHLIKTRGQQVTLRCSPKSGHDTVSWYQQALGQGPQFIFQYYEEEERQRGNFPDRFSGHQFPNYSSELNVNALLLGDSALYLCASSLFSGINERLFFGSGTQLSVL.

The V and J genes are TRBV4-2 and TRBJ2-1, with 12 positions matching TRBD2. CDR3 length: 16 residues. V shed 0 bases and J 7 bases; nucleotides not matched to a gene: 4. CDR1 LGHNA and CDR2 YNFKEQ come from the germline V gene. The CDR3 region has the DNA TGTGCCAGCAGCCAAGACCCGACTAGCGGGAGTAATGAGCAGTTCTTC. It specifies CASSQDPTSGSNEQFF.

This clone was detected ten times or more. The chain is built from TRBV5-1 and TRBJ1-5; TRBD1 might be the D (5 bases). The CDR3 totals 13 residues. Trimming left V 0 bases short and J 5 bases short, with 6 bases between. Germline V gives CDR1 SGHRS, CDR2 YFSETQ. The DNA of the CDR3 is TGCGCCAGCAGCTTGGTGGGGGATCAGCCCCAGCATTTT. It is translated as CASSLVGDQPQHF.

The genes are TRBV28 and TRBJ2-5; D not resolved. Matching the DNA end better, TRBJ2-7 makes the J call doubtful. Germline V gene sequence: CDR1 MDHEN, CDR2 SYDVKM. The CDR3 consists of 12 residues. The CDR3 is CASSLSGYEQYF. The CDR3 DNA is TGTGCCAGCAGTTTATCAGGCTACGAGCAGTACTTC.

The chain combines TRBV5-5 with TRBJ1-1; no reliable D call. The V gene's germline CDR1 is SGHKS and CDR2 YYEKEE (reference sequence). This CDR3 comprises 13 residues. V was shortened by 2 bases and J by 3 bases, with 8 bases between the two germline ends. CDR3 sequence (DNA): TGTGCCAGCAGCTTTTCGGCGGACACTGAAGCTTTCTTT. Protein sequence: CASSFSADTEAFF.

As regards this clone: One base away lies a much larger clone, so this may be a sequencing read error. The rearrangement uses TRBV28 and TRBJ2-7, with no clear D. The germline V and J ends were trimmed by 9 bases and 2 bases, with 14 bases remaining between them. Looked up from germline, CDR1 is MDHEN and CDR2 is SYDVKM. This CDR3 is 13 amino acids long. The CDR3 region is CASSPPETYEQYF. CDR3 in DNA: TGTGCCAGTAGTCCCCCGGAGACCTACGAGCAGTACTTC.

DNA of the CDR3: TGTGCCACTGTTGGGATAGCATCCTACGAGCAGTACTTC. As protein: CATVGIASYEQYF. The chain joins TRBV7-8 to TRBJ2-7; D call uncertain. This CDR3 region has 13 residues. Looked up from germline, CDR1 is SGHVS and CDR2 is FQNEAQ. The germline V and J ends were trimmed by 10 bases and 1 base, with 14 bases remaining between them.

The chain combines TRBV30 with TRBJ1-1; no definite D call. Trimming stripped 5 bases from V and 1 base from J, with 11 bases between. The CDR3 has 13 amino acids. The germline V gene encodes CDR1 GTSNPN and CDR2 SVGIG (reference sequence). CDR3 sequence (DNA): TGTGCCTGGGCTCACCTGTCGAACACTGAAGCTTTCTTT. Translation: CAWAHLSNTEAFF.

The chain has TRBV7-2 and TRBJ2-3; D is ambiguous. Germline V gene data show CDR1 as SGHTA and CDR2 as FQGNSA. The CDR3 loop spans 12 amino acids. Trimming pared 5 bases from V and 2 bases from J, leaving 5 bases between. This CDR3 reads CASSTYTDTQYF. The CDR3 region has the DNA TGTGCCAGCAGCACCTACACAGATACGCAGTATTTT.

Comment on this clone: At the DNA level, this CDR3 is encoded by other sequences in the same sample as well. The chain links TRBV18 to TRBJ2-7, with D unclear. The CDR3 covers 13 residues. Germline CDR1 KGHSH, CDR2 LQKENI. The germline V and J ends were trimmed by 3 bases and 2 bases, with 8 bases remaining between them. CDR3 coding DNA: TGTGCCAGCTCACCTGACGGAACCTACGAGCAGTACTTC. This translates into CASSPDGTYEQYF.

The table lists this clone with many counts. This sequence joins TRBV10-3 and TRBJ2-7, with TRBD2 identical over 9 bases. The CDR3 length is 16 residues. V was pared by 2 bases and J by 0 bases, with 5 bases of the junction left unmatched. Germline V gives CDR1 ENHRY, CDR2 SYGVKD. The CDR3, as DNA: TGTGCCATCAGTGAGGTGACTAGCGGCAACTCCTACGAGCAGTACTTC. Protein sequence: CAISEVTSGNSYEQYF.

V usage is TRBV20-1 and J usage is TRBJ2-7; D is ambiguous. The germline V gene has CDR1 DFQATT and CDR2 SNEGSKA (reference sequence). The CDR3 is 11 residues long. The CDR3 sequence is CSRLREYEQYF. As DNA, the CDR3 is TGCAGCAGACTGAGAGAGTACGAGCAGTACTTC.

This clone has just a few counts. J is TRBJ2-7 and V is TRBV25-1; 8 positions agree with TRBD2. There are 14 residues in the CDR3. Per the germline V gene, CDR1 is MGHDK and CDR2 is SYGVNS. The trim removed 8 bases at V and 0 bases at J, leaving 6 bases unmatched. The CDR3 loop is CASGRGGNSYEQYF. CDR3 coding DNA: TGTGCCAGCGGGCGCGGGGGGAACTCCTACGAGCAGTACTTC.

The V gene is TRBV14, the J gene TRBJ2-3, with D possibly matching TRBD1 (5 bases). The length of the CDR3 is 14 residues. Germline V gives CDR1 SGHDN, CDR2 FVKESK. The ends were cut back, 8 bases at V and 1 base at J, with 13 bases in the middle. The CDR3 region is CASAGLWGTDTQYF. CDR3 sequence (DNA): TGTGCCAGCGCAGGGTTATGGGGCACAGATACGCAGTATTTT.